Listed below are T cell receptor beta chains from one sample, sequenced in a study of shared clonotypes between healthy human individuals. The data were produced by immunoSEQ multiplex PCR, yet TCRdb's version contains in-frame clones alone and is incomplete. The sample shows about a million clones, 70% to 85% of them seen only once. Source material: memory CD4+ T cells from PBMCs. The source of these receptors is a man in his late teens or twenties in good health. Some clones in this sample may be carry-over from other donors' samples. Both conserved end residues are part of each CDR3. D genes are given only for firm matches. Not all rows give a size; the values are once, few, many and, for expanded clones, a class.

>.|TRBV4-1|TRBJ2-1|.
TGCGCCAGCAGCCACATTGACTCCCCGGACAATGAGCAGTTCTTC
CASSHIDSPDNEQFF
>TRBD2|TRBV15|TRBJ2-6|.
TGTGCCACCAGCTCGTCGGGGACTAGCAATTCTGGGGCCAACGTCCCGACTTTC
CATSSSGTSNSGANVPTF
>.|TRBV30|TRBJ2-3|.
TGTGCCTGGAACGGTTACACAGATACGCAGTATTTT
CAWNGYTDTQYF
>TRBD2|TRBV5-4|TRBJ2-3|.
TGTGCCAGCAGCTTGAGACTAGCGGGAGGGAGCGATACGCAGTATTTT
CASSLRLAGGSDTQYF
>.|TRBV14|TRBJ1-2|.
TGTGCCAGCAGCCAAGGGAGCGGAGGGTTAGACTATGGCTACACCTTC
CASSQGSGGLDYGYTF
>.|TRBV9|TRBJ1-1|.
TGTGCCAGCAACCGCCTCCTAGCTACACGCGAAGCTTTCTTT
CASNRLLATREAFF
>.|TRBV4-2|TRBJ2-3|.
TGTGCCAGCAGCCCGAGCGGTCGGACAGATACGCAGTATTTT
CASSPSGRTDTQYF
>.|TRBV10-3|TRBJ1-2|few
TGTGCCATCAGTGCAGCTAAGGGAGGCTACACCTTC
CAISAAKGGYTF
>.|TRBV5-1|TRBJ2-7|.
TGCGCCAGCAGCACCCAGGGTAGGAGCTCCTACGAGCAGTACTTC
CASSTQGRSSYEQYF
>TRBD2|TRBV9|TRBJ2-2|.
TGTGCCAGCAGCGAAACATTAGCGGGCTCGAACACCGGGGAGCTGTTTTTT
CASSETLAGSNTGELFF
>TRBD1|TRBV5-5|TRBJ2-5|.
TGTGCCAGCAGCGTGGGACAGCTACAAGAGACCCAGTACTTC
CASSVGQLQETQYF
>TRBD2|TRBV19|TRBJ2-2|.
TGTGCCAGTAGCTGGCGGACTAGAACGAACACCGGGGAGCTGTTTTTT
CASSWRTRTNTGELFF